This TCR beta chain comes out of a study of blood T cell repertoires in COVID-19 (TCRdb year 2020). At the level of the whole study: Samples covering the acute and convalescent phases of COVID-19 were provided by collaborators in the United States, Italy and Spain. The material from the prospective study consisted of cDNA or gDNA derived from T cells, B-cell-depleted T cells, or PBMCs. Deeply sampled blood TCRbeta repertoires from subjects exposed to, actively infected with, or recovered from COVID-19 were included in the dataset. The repertoires were released in a freely available public database meant as a resource for research on the immune response to SARS-CoV-2. The samples were drawn from the first 160 participants of the ongoing ImmuneRACE study and from 950 to 1,500 subjects provided by 6 global collaborators. A de-identified subject ID, COVID-19 status, age in years and sex were almost always included in the sample metadata. Where available, HLA class I and class II types were taken from metadata supplied by the sample provider and were not determined by assay-based typing.

Worth noting for this clone: Which antigen it targets is not known. No base qualities exist here, and no much larger clone lies one base off it.

The immunoSEQ Assay, a bias-controlled multiplex PCR, was used to amplify TCRbeta CDR3 regions from genomic DNA. As for how the authors treated the data: Within the assay, amplification of reference gene primers was used to estimate how many nucleated cells each sample contained. To quantify the absolute abundance of each unique TCRbeta CDR3 rearrangement, sequence reads were collapsed and filtered. For each sample, productive Simpson clonality was calculated as the square root of Simpson's diversity index across productive rearrangements. TCRdb mirrors the immuneACCESS table, restricted to in-frame sequences. Some clones are absent from its copies; in checked studies, under half trace to an unresolved V gene, and the reason for the others is unknown. V and J calls and clone size are given by that table; D and trimming were obtained from the DNA. Across this sample there are tens of thousands of clones, with around four fifths seen only once. The ten biggest clones cover roughly 5.6% of the sample.

The junction carries 18 bases between V and J, which are trimmed by 2 bases and 10 bases respectively. The germline V gene gives CDR1 as SGHTA and CDR2 as FQGNSA. The CDR3 measures 16 amino acids from cysteine to phenylalanine. Of all the DNA, just the CDR3 is kept, 48 bases in frame from base 1. The full study reports these points: Clinical and demographic metadata were provided uncurated, with the amount varying by source and participant.

The collaborating institutions used their own protocols to collect whole blood in K2EDTA tubes. For TCRbeta analysis, collaborators shipped samples in one of three forms: frozen whole blood, isolated PBMCs, or DNA extracted from either of those sample types. The chain uses TRBV7-2 and TRBJ1-6, with the D gene too uncertain to name. This TCR derives from a human donor in a cohort sampled during active COVID-19. The sequencing input was peripheral blood. The DNA sequence is TGTGCCAGCAGCTTAATCGGGAAGGGCCCGCAATCACCCCTCCACTTT. The resulting protein is CASSLIGKGPQSPLHF.